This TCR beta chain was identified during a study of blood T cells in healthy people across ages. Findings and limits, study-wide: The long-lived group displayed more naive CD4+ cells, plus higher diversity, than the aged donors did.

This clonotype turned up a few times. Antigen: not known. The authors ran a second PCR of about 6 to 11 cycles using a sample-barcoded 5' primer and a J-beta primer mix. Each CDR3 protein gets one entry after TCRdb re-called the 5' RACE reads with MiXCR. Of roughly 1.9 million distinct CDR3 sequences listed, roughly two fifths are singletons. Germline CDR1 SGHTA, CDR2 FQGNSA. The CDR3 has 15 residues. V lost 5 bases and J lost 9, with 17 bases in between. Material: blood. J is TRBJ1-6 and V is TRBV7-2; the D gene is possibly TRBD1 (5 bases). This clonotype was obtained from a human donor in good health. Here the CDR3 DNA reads TGTGCCAGCAGCCTACAGACAGTAATCGGTTCACCCCTCCACTTT. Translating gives CASSLQTVIGSPLHF. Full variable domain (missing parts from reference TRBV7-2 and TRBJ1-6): GAGVSQSPSNKVTEKGKDVELRCDPISGHTALYWYRQSLGQGLEFLIYFQGNSAPDKSGLPSDRFSAERTGGSVSTLTIQRTQQEDSAVYLCASSLQTVIGSPLHFGNGTRLTVT.